The 20 T cell receptor beta chains listed next were all sequenced from one sample in a study of cytomegalovirus exposure and HLA in healthy donors. Method: immunoSEQ multiplex PCR; TCRdb's copy keeps in-frame clones and lacks some. The data hold about 130,000 clones, with 89% observed a single time. Sample: PBMCs. All receptors come from a young woman in good health and CMV-seronegative.

The chain employs TRBV5-6 and TRBJ1-2; no clear D gene. CDR1 is SGHDT, CDR2 YYEEEE, per germline. The CDR3 sequence is 12 residues long. V lost 3 bases and J lost 8, with 11 bases in between. CDR3 in DNA: TGTGCCAGCAGCTCTCCGAGTCGGGGCTACACCTTC. Translated: CASSSPSRGYTF.

The chain recombines TRBV7-3 with TRBJ2-3; 14 bases fit TRBD2. The germline V gene has CDR1 SGHTA and CDR2 FQGTGA. Germline trimming cut 5 bases from V and 5 bases from J; bases unmatched to any gene: 6. The CDR3 is made up of 16 amino acids. The CDR3 loop reads CASSPTSGGAVDTQYF. DNA for the CDR3: TGTGCCAGCAGCCCGACTAGCGGGGGGGCCGTAGATACGCAGTATTTT.

The CDR3 DNA follows: TGTGCCAGCAGCCGTTACACCGGGGAGCTGTTTTTT. It encodes CASSRYTGELFF. The genes are TRBV7-3 and TRBJ2-2; D is uncertain. V gave up 5 bases and J gave up 3 bases, with 4 bases separating them. The CDR3 is 12 residues long. Germline V gene sequence: CDR1 SGHTA, CDR2 FQGTGA.

The gene calls are TRBV12-2 and TRBJ1-2. TRBV12-2 counts as a pseudogene. There are 15 residues in the CDR3. This chain's CDR3 is CASRLVLSGFYGYTF. CDR3 sequence (DNA): TGTGCAAGTCGCTTAGTTTTGTCGGGTTTCTATGGCTACACCTTC.

This clone was observed a handful of times. CDR3: CASSLTRGVSPLHF. The CDR3 DNA sequence: TGTGCCAGCAGCTTAACCAGGGGAGTTTCACCCCTCCACTTT. The V gene is TRBV5-6, the J gene TRBJ1-6; a possible D gene is TRBD1 (6 bases). The CDR3 runs 14 residues. V lost 2 bases and J 9 bases, leaving 12 bases between the germline ends. The germline V gene has CDR1 SGHDT and CDR2 YYEEEE.

This chain uses TRBV27 with TRBJ1-6; 8 bases are a match to TRBD1. The trim removed 3 bases at V and 14 bases at J, leaving 9 bases unmatched. CDR1 is MNHEY and CDR2 is SMNVEV in the germline V gene (reference sequence). The CDR3 is 14 amino acids. The CDR3 loop reads CASSFGTGPWTLHF. CDR3 DNA: TGTGCCAGCAGTTTTGGGACAGGCCCTTGGACCCTCCACTTT.

V and J are TRBV5-6 and TRBJ2-3, with D tentatively TRBD2 (6 bases). CDR3 length equals 15 residues. Trimming took off 0 bases at V and 7 bases at J, with 15 bases between the two ends. CDR1 SGHDT and CDR2 YYEEEE come from the germline V gene. The CDR3 DNA reads as TGTGCCAGCAGCTTGGGGCGGGCCGCGGGGAATACGCAGTATTTT. As protein: CASSLGRAAGNTQYF.

This chain uses TRBV5-1 with TRBJ1-3, with D hard to call. Trimming pared 0 bases from V and 4 bases from J, leaving 14 bases between. This CDR3 spans 16 amino acids. Germline CDR1 is SGHRS and CDR2 is YFSETQ. The CDR3 region has the DNA TGCGCCAGCAGCTTGGGGGAGGTCGCAGGAGGAAACACCATATATTTT. Protein sequence: CASSLGEVAGGNTIYF.

The genes are TRBV7-2 and TRBJ2-1, with 10 positions matching TRBD2. CDR1 and CDR2 (germline): SGHTA, FQGNSA. The CDR3 consists of 16 residues. The junction had 7 bases not matched to a gene; V was cut back by 4 bases and J by 4 bases. The CDR3 region is CASSSYSGGQYNEQFF. The CDR3 DNA reads TGTGCCAGCAGCTCCTATAGCGGGGGGCAGTACAATGAGCAGTTCTTC.

This clone was counted only a few times. The V call is TRBV10-1, the J call TRBJ2-7; 12 bases align to TRBD2. Germline CDR1 WNHNN, CDR2 SYGVQD (reference sequence). V was clipped by 0 bases and J by 3 bases; unmatched bases: 0. This CDR3 is built from 15 residues. The CDR3 nucleotides read TGCGCCAGCAGTGAGTCGACTAGCGGGGGCTACGAGCAGTACTTC. Translated: CASSESTSGGYEQYF.

This clone has a single count. Here the CDR3 DNA reads TGCGCCAGCAGCCTCGGAGGCTTACCCTCCTACGAGCAGTACTTC. Translated: CASSLGGLPSYEQYF. This chain links TRBV5-1 with TRBJ2-7, with D possibly matching TRBD2 (5 bases). The CDR3 is made up of 15 amino acids. Germline V gives CDR1 SGHRS, CDR2 YFSETQ. Deletions cut 4 bases from V and 0 bases from J, with 14 bases between.

V gene TRBV5-1 combines with J gene TRBJ1-1; TRBD1 agrees at 7 bases. Looked up from germline, CDR1 is SGHRS and CDR2 is YFSETQ. CDR3 length equals 15 residues. V lost 3 bases, J lost 1 base, and 6 bases stayed unmatched. CDR3 coding DNA: TGCGCCAGCAGCTGGGCCCCAGGGGGGAACACTGAAGCTTTCTTT. Residues: CASSWAPGGNTEAFF.

The rearrangement joins TRBV2 to TRBJ1-2, with D tentatively TRBD1 (5 bases). This CDR3 has 12 residues. Looked up from germline, CDR1 is SNHLY and CDR2 is FYNNEI. Deletions cut 6 bases from V and 7 bases from J, with 12 bases between. This CDR3 is CASSALGGGYTF. CDR3 DNA sequence: TGTGCCAGCAGCGCCCTGGGGGGTGGCTACACCTTC.

The CDR3 coding sequence is TGTGCCAGCAGTTTCCACCACACGGGACAGGGAAACTATGGCTACACCTTC. Amino acids: CASSFHHTGQGNYGYTF. The V call is TRBV27, the J call TRBJ1-2; the match to TRBD1 covers 9 bases. There are 17 residues in the CDR3. V dropped 3 bases and J dropped 2; count of bases not matched to a gene: 10. The V gene's germline CDR1 is MNHEY and CDR2 SMNVEV (reference sequence).

The genes are TRBV2 and TRBJ1-6; D uncertain. Deletions cut 8 bases from V and 0 bases from J, with 17 bases between. The CDR3 runs to 17 residues. The germline V gene has CDR1 SNHLY and CDR2 FYNNEI. The CDR3: CASRNNGPGSYNSPLHF. The CDR3 DNA is TGTGCCAGCCGAAATAATGGTCCGGGCTCCTATAATTCACCCCTCCACTTT.

The rearrangement links TRBV11-2 to TRBJ1-1; D possibly corresponds to TRBD1 (6 bases). The V gene lost 3 bases and the J gene lost 1 base, with 9 bases spanning the gap. Per the germline V gene, CDR1 is SGHAT and CDR2 is FQNNGV. The CDR3 is made up of 14 amino acids. The CDR3 sequence is CASSLGARNTEAFF. CDR3 nucleotide sequence: TGTGCCAGCAGCTTGGGGGCCCGGAACACTGAAGCTTTCTTT.

The chain uses TRBV6-1 and TRBJ2-1, with D possibly matching TRBD2 (5 bases). Germline V gene sequence: CDR1 MNHNS, CDR2 SASEGT. CDR3 length: 16 amino acids. Trimming cost V 4 bases and J 5 bases, with 18 bases left between them. CDR3 sequence reads: CASSGASLPLNNEQFF. The CDR3 nucleotides read TGTGCCAGCAGTGGCGCTAGCTTGCCCTTAAACAATGAGCAGTTCTTC.

This sequence joins TRBV5-1 and TRBJ2-7; 9 bases match TRBD1. The CDR3 runs 17 residues. In germline, CDR1 is SGHRS, CDR2 YFSETQ. After removal of 4 bases from V and 4 bases from J, the junction contained 15 bases not matched to a gene. CDR3 amino acids: CASSPAVGWGQGYEQYF. CDR3 bases: TGCGCCAGCAGCCCGGCGGTCGGTTGGGGACAGGGATACGAGCAGTACTTC.

The genes are TRBV10-3 and TRBJ1-1; TRBD1 matches 8 bases. The CDR3 runs 14 residues. Germline assignment: CDR1 ENHRY and CDR2 SYGVKD. V lost 6 bases to trimming and J lost 4 bases; unmatched junction nucleotides: 7. The CDR3 DNA reads TGTGCCATCAGAAACGACAGGGGTAGCACTGAAGCTTTCTTT. Translation: CAIRNDRGSTEAFF.

The V call is TRBV7-8, the J call TRBJ1-2; D is undetermined. The CDR3 extends over 14 amino acids. The V end was cut by 5 bases, the J end by 3 bases, with 13 bases between. Germline V CDR1 and CDR2: SGHVS, FQNEAQ. CDR3 nucleotide sequence: TGTGCCAGCAGCGAGACGAGGAGGGACTATGGCTACACCTTC. It encodes CASSETRRDYGYTF.